The rows below give T cell receptor beta chains drawn from one sample of a study of T cell changes during pregnancy in multiple sclerosis. Generated by immunoSEQ multiplex PCR, the TCRdb table keeps only in-frame clones and is missing some. Counted here are about 40,000 clones, 75% to 95% occurring once; the ten biggest clones make up less than 8.5%. The sequenced sample was CD8+ T cells from peripheral blood mononuclear cells, obtained before pregnancy. The receptors stem from a female donor with multiple sclerosis, enrolled in a pregnancy study. Both conserved end residues are part of each CDR3. Each record gives: J gene, V gene, D gene, clone size, CDR3 DNA, CDR3 protein. A D gene is named only where the DNA matches it firmly. Only part of the rows carry a size: once, few, many, or a class if the clone is expanded.

>TRBJ2-7|TRBV5-4|TRBD2|.
TGTGCCAGCAGCTTGGTAGCGGGAGATACCTACGAGCAGTACTTC
CASSLVAGDTYEQYF
>TRBJ1-2|TRBV9|.|.
TGTGCCAGCAGCCCCCCGGGACTCGGGGGCTACACCTTC
CASSPPGLGGYTF
>TRBJ2-5|TRBV6-6|.|.
TGTGCCAGCAGTTTCCCGGGTAGAACGCAAGAGACCCAGTACTTC
CASSFPGRTQETQYF
>TRBJ2-1|TRBV13|TRBD2|.
TGTGCCAGCAGCGGGGGACTAGCGGGAGAATTTGAGCAGTTCTTC
CASSGGLAGEFEQFF
>TRBJ1-5|TRBV27|TRBD1|.
TGTGCCAGCAGCTCCGGGACAGGCAGTCAGCCCCAGCATTTT
CASSSGTGSQPQHF
>TRBJ1-4|TRBV28|.|.
TGTGCCAGCAGTTCCGCCTGGTTGTCTGATCGAAGCGGTGAAAAACTGTTTTTT
CASSSAWLSDRSGEKLFF
>TRBJ2-5|TRBV7-9|.|.
TGTGCCAGCAGTTCAGATAGCGGTAACCAAGAGACCCAGTACTTC
CASSSDSGNQETQYF
>TRBJ2-1|TRBV5-1|.|.
TGCGCCAGCAGTACGAACGGCGGTCCCTACAATGAGCAGTTCTTC
CASSTNGGPYNEQFF
>TRBJ1-2|TRBV4-3|.|.
TGCGCCAGCAGACCGGGGCGGGGGCGCGCCGGCTACACCTTC
CASRPGRGRAGYTF
>TRBJ1-1|TRBV7-2|.|.
TGTGCCAGCAGCCCGATGGGGGGAACTGAAGCTTTCTTT
CASSPMGGTEAFF
>TRBJ2-3|TRBV7-3|TRBD2|.
TGTGCCAGCAGCTTATACGGACTAGCGGAGAGCACAGATACGCAGTATTTT
CASSLYGLAESTDTQYF
>TRBJ1-4|TRBV19|.|once
TGTGCCAGTAGTCAGGAGGACAAACTGTTTTTT
CASSQEDKLFF
>TRBJ2-7|TRBV7-9|.|.
TGTGCCAGCAGCTTGCTCGTGAATTACGAGCAGTACTTC
CASSLLVNYEQYF
>TRBJ2-7|TRBV27|TRBD2|.
TGTGCCAGCAGTTTAACTAGCGGGGGCTACGAGCAGTACTTC
CASSLTSGGYEQYF
>TRBJ2-2|TRBV28|.|.
TGTGCCAGCAGTTTATCAGGGCGTACGAACACCGGGGAGCTGTTTTTT
CASSLSGRTNTGELFF
>TRBJ2-1|TRBV2|TRBD2|.
TGTGCCAGCAGCCCTAGCGGGGACTATGAGCAGTTCTTC
CASSPSGDYEQFF
>TRBJ1-1|TRBV6-1|.|.
TGTGCCAGCAGTGACGATTGGGGAGTCAACACTGAAGCTTTCTTT
CASSDDWGVNTEAFF
>TRBJ2-3|TRBV7-2|.|.
TGTGCCAGCAGGACGGAGGGCCACGGCACAGATACGCAGTATTTT
CASRTEGHGTDTQYF
>TRBJ1-2|TRBV7-9|.|.
TGTGCCAGCAGCCGCGGCCTCGACCGTTATGGCTACACCTTC
CASSRGLDRYGYTF
>TRBJ2-3|TRBV28|TRBD2|.
TGTGCCAGCAGGAGCGGGACCGAGGCCGATACGCAGTATTTT
CASRSGTEADTQYF
>TRBJ2-1|TRBV5-6|.|once
TGTGCCAGCAGCCCGGCAGGGGAAGACAATGAGCAGTTCTTC
CASSPAGEDNEQFF
>TRBJ2-2|TRBV7-6|TRBD2|.
TGTGCCAGCAGCGCCGCGGGACTAGCGGGAGTGGTAACCGGGGAGCTGTTTTTT
CASSAAGLAGVVTGELFF
>TRBJ1-2|TRBV4-2|.|once
TGTGCCAGCAGTCTCCCAGAAAAAAGCTACACCTTC
CASSLPEKSYTF
>TRBJ2-3|TRBV28|.|.
TGTGCCAGCAACCGCGGGGTAGCCGTAACGCAGTATTTT
CASNRGVAVTQYF
>TRBJ2-7|TRBV27|.|.
TGTGCCAGCAGTTTAAGGGGGTCCGGGTCCTACGAGCAGTACTTC
CASSLRGSGSYEQYF
>TRBJ2-7|TRBV19|.|once
TGTGCCAGTAGTATAGATCTATTGTTGGGGGGGGGCCTGGACCAGGAGGGGTCCGAGCAGTACTTC
CASSIDLLLGGGLDQEGSEQYF
>TRBJ2-7|TRBV28|.|.
TGTGCCAGCAACGCACTAGAAGGCTCCTACGAGCAGTACTTC
CASNALEGSYEQYF
>TRBJ2-3|TRBV9|.|.
TGTGCCAGCAGCGTAGCTTGGGAGACAGATACGCAGTATTTT
CASSVAWETDTQYF
>TRBJ1-1|TRBV7-2|.|once
TGTGCCAGCGCCACCCCAGGAGCCACTAGTGAAGCTTTCTTT
CASATPGATSEAFF
>TRBJ2-7|TRBV7-6|.|.
TGTGCCAGCCAGGACAGGGAGGGAGCGTACGAGCAGCACTTC
CASQDREGAYEQHF
>TRBJ2-1|TRBV25-1|.|.
TGTGCCAGCAGTGAAACCGCGGGACTTTTCGATGAGCAGTTCTTC
CASSETAGLFDEQFF
>TRBJ1-1|TRBV28|.|.
TGTGCCAGCAGGGTTACAGGAGTCACTGAAGCTTTCTTT
CASRVTGVTEAFF
>TRBJ2-3|TRBV7-9|.|.
TGTGCCAGCAGCCCCAGGGTTAAAGATACGCAGTATTTT
CASSPRVKDTQYF
>TRBJ2-7|TRBV7-9|.|.
TGTGCCAGCAGCTTAATGGCAGGGCATTCCTACGAGCAGTACTTC
CASSLMAGHSYEQYF
>TRBJ2-7|TRBV4-1|TRBD1|.
TGCGCCAGCAGCCCAATCCGGACAGGTCCGAGCTACGAGCAGTACTTC
CASSPIRTGPSYEQYF
>TRBJ2-1|TRBV19|.|.
TGTGCCAGTAGTATAGGTCACGGGAGCTCCTACAATGAGCAGTTCTTC
CASSIGHGSSYNEQFF
>TRBJ1-1|TRBV23-1|.|.
TGCGCCAGCAATATAAAGCGGGGGCAGAACACTGAAGCTTTCTTT
CASNIKRGQNTEAFF
>TRBJ1-5|TRBV28|.|.
TGTGCCAGCAGTTTACAGGGCAGTCAGCCCCAGCATTTT
CASSLQGSQPQHF
>TRBJ1-3|TRBV6-6|TRBD1|few
TGTGCCAGCACACCGGCGACAGGGGGTGGTGAAGACACCATATATTTT
CASTPATGGGEDTIYF
>TRBJ2-1|TRBV28|.|.
TGTGCCAGCAGTTTTGACAACTACAATGAGCAGTTCTTC
CASSFDNYNEQFF
>TRBJ2-5|TRBV18|TRBD2|.
TGTGCCAGCTGGGGGCCGGGAGGGGCGACCGGAGAGACCCAGTACTTC
CASWGPGGATGETQYF
>TRBJ2-7|TRBV27|.|.
TGTGCCAGCAGCCGTTGGTCCGGTTACGAGCAGTACTTC
CASSRWSGYEQYF
>TRBJ2-7|TRBV30|TRBD2|.
TGTGCCTGGAGTCCGCCTAGCGGGTTCCACGAGCAGTACTTC
CAWSPPSGFHEQYF
>TRBJ1-1|TRBV7-2|.|.
TGTGCCAGCACTCGCCGATTTGGGAGCCCGGGGAACACTGAAGCTTTCTTT
CASTRRFGSPGNTEAFF
>TRBJ2-7|TRBV7-9|TRBD1|.
TGTGCCAGCAGCCCCAACACAGGGGGCTCTTACGAGCAGTACTTC
CASSPNTGGSYEQYF